This T cell receptor (beta chain) originates from a study of cytomegalovirus exposure and HLA in healthy donors. Study details: Samples from HLA-typed donors yielded about 85 million unique TCRs in an early data release.

Trimming took 4 bases from V and 4 from J, leaving 17 bases between them. CDR1 is SGHRS, CDR2 YFSETQ, per germline. The CDR3 sequence is 16 residues long. As to this clone: What it binds is unknown.

Whole-study findings and limits: Usually a TCR sequence was rare, but some public TCRs were found in many donors. The likely origin of a cluster of highly shared sequence variants was a sequencing artifact.

The PCR was carried out with 60 Vbeta primers and 13 Jbeta primers. Clones were read by immunoSEQ multiplex PCR, and TCRdb kept only the in-frame ones, dropping some. The sample consists of 45,000 to 65,000 clones, 70% to 85% of them appearing once. This receptor was taken from a man aged 30 to 45 in good health and CMV-seronegative. The rearrangement links TRBV5-1 to TRBJ1-4; the D gene is possibly TRBD1 (5 bases). The sequenced material came from PBMCs. CDR3 in amino acids: CASSLPQGLVNEKLFF. The CDR3 coding sequence is TGCGCCAGCAGCCTACCCCAGGGCCTCGTTAATGAAAAACTGTTTTTT.